This T cell receptor (beta chain) comes out of a study of CD8 T cells in ankylosing spondylitis. The CDR3 is 11 residues long. The ends lost 6 bases at V and 12 bases at J; junction bases unmatched: 3. Germline V lookup: CDR1 MNHEY, CDR2 SMNVEV (reference sequence). This clonotype was seen just once. Using its own MiXCR run on the 5' RACE reads, TCRdb lists one record per CDR3 protein. The sample consists of approximately 150,000 distinct CDR3 sequences, 40% to 50% of them appearing once. The clonotype comes from a male donor with ankylosing spondylitis. The V call is TRBV27, the J call TRBJ2-5, with TRBD2 matching 11 bases. The sequenced sample consisted of synovial fluid, either unsorted or a sorted T cell fraction (not recorded which). The CDR3 DNA is TGTGCCAGCAGCCAGGGACTAGCGGAGTACTTC. Its translation is CASSQGLAEYF.